The 10 T cell receptor beta chains below all came from one sample that was sequenced in a study of control samples from healthy donors and cancer patients. Profiling relied on immunoSEQ multiplex PCR, and the TCRdb table lists in-frame clones only, not all of them. The data hold approximately 90,000 clones, with around 84% observed a single time. The sample was PBMCs. The receptors were sampled from a man between 65 and 85 years old with lung cancer.

The J gene is TRBJ1-1, the V gene TRBV28; D gene unclear. From germline, CDR1 is MDHEN and CDR2 SYDVKM. Trimming left V 5 bases short and J 1 base short, with 11 bases between. The CDR3 length is 14 residues. The CDR3 here is CASSRTLPNTEAFF. For the CDR3, the DNA is TGTGCCAGCAGTCGGACCCTCCCGAACACTGAAGCTTTCTTT.

This clone is a singleton in its sample. The chain carries TRBV15 and TRBJ1-2; D may be TRBD1 (5 bases). The CDR3 sequence is 16 residues long. V shed 3 bases and J shed 0 bases, with 14 bases lying between them. CDR1 and CDR2 from the germline V gene are LNHNV and YYDKDF (reference sequence). CDR3 protein: CATSSLGQLTNYGYTF. The CDR3 DNA reads TGTGCCACCAGCAGCCTGGGGCAGCTTACTAACTATGGCTACACCTTC.

The chain has TRBV7-2 and TRBJ2-6, with no clear D. Trimming shortened V by 8 bases and J by 1 base, and 9 bases separated the two germline ends. Germline V lookup: CDR1 SGHTA, CDR2 FQGNSA. CDR3 length: 14 residues. The CDR3 sequence: CASSEGSGANVLTF. The DNA of the CDR3 is TGTGCCAGCTCGGAAGGGTCTGGGGCCAACGTCCTGACTTTC.

This rearrangement joins TRBV27 to TRBJ2-1; TRBD1 aligns across 7 bases. Germline CDR1 reads MNHEY; CDR2 reads SMNVEV (reference sequence). The CDR3 contains 15 residues. The J segment lost 7 bases and the V segment lost 5 bases, leaving 11 bases of the junction unmatched. The CDR3 DNA is TGTGCCAGCAGTCTTTACAGGGGCCCTAGGAATGAGCAGTTCTTC. This encodes CASSLYRGPRNEQFF.

This clone has only a few counts. The chain is built from TRBV7-2 and TRBJ2-4, with 7 positions matching TRBD2. V was clipped by 4 bases and J by 0 bases; unmatched bases: 9. This CDR3 region has 17 residues. Germline-derived CDR1 and CDR2 are SGHTA and FQGNSA. CDR3 sequence reads: CASSSAMGGGAKNIQYF. In DNA, the CDR3 is TGTGCCAGCAGCTCAGCAATGGGGGGGGGAGCCAAAAACATTCAGTACTTC.

In this sample, this clone turned up many times. V gene TRBV4-1 combines with J gene TRBJ2-7; 9 bases agree with TRBD1. Germline V gene sequence: CDR1 MGHRA, CDR2 YSYEKL. V lost 3 bases to trimming and J lost 2 bases; unmatched junction nucleotides: 8. This CDR3 contains 16 residues. The CDR3 is CASSHQGQGRTYEQYF. The CDR3, as DNA: TGCGCCAGCAGCCATCAGGGACAGGGAAGGACCTACGAGCAGTACTTC.

In its sample, this clone was seen once. The chain combines TRBV5-1 with TRBJ2-7, with 7 positions matching TRBD2. The CDR3 consists of 14 residues. The junction had 6 bases not matched to a gene; V was cut back by 4 bases and J by 2 bases. Germline CDR1 and CDR2: SGHRS and YFSETQ. As DNA, the CDR3 is TGCGCCAGCAGCGCCGACGGGGGGACCTACGAGCAGTACTTC. This codes for CASSADGGTYEQYF.

The chain employs TRBV27 and TRBJ2-2; D is perhaps TRBD1 or TRBD2 (5 bases each). The CDR3 is 19 amino acids. Germline CDR1 and CDR2: MNHEY and SMNVEV (reference sequence). V was pared by 10 bases and J by 0 bases, with 27 bases between. CDR3 sequence: CATRTEGLGFSANTGELFF. Written as DNA, the CDR3 is TGTGCCACCCGGACCGAGGGGCTCGGTTTCTCCGCGAACACCGGGGAGCTGTTTTTT.

V gene TRBV7-6 combines with J gene TRBJ1-2; a possible D gene is TRBD1 (5 bases). The V end was cut by 1 base, the J end by 4 bases, with 16 bases between. Germline V lookup: CDR1 SGHVS, CDR2 FNYEAQ. There are 16 residues in the CDR3. DNA for the CDR3: TGTGCCAGCAGCTTAGGGGGCGGGGGAAGCCTCTATGGCTACACCTTC. It is translated as CASSLGGGGSLYGYTF.

The chain is built from TRBV6-5 and TRBJ1-2; 9 nucleotides match TRBD1. The CDR3 length is 15 residues. V was pared by 10 bases and J by 0 bases, with 9 bases of the junction left unmatched. Germline CDR1 and CDR2: MNHEY and SVGAGI. DNA of the CDR3: TGTGCCATCGGGACAGGGAGGTCGGCTAACTATGGCTACACCTTC. The encoded protein is CAIGTGRSANYGYTF.